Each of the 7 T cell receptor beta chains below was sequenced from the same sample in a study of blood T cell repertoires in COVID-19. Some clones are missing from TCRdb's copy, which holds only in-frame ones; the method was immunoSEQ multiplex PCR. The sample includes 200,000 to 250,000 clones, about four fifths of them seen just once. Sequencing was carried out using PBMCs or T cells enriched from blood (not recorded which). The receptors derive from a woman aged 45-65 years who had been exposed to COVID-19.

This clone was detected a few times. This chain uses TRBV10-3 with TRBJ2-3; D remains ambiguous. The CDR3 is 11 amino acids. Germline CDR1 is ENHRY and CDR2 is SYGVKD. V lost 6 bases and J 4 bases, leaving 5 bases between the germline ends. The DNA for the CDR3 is TGTGCCATCAGCTTTTCAGATACGCAGTATTTT. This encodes CAISFSDTQYF.

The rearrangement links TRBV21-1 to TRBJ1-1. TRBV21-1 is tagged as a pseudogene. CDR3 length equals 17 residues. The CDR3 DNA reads TGTGCCAGCAGCGACCCCCTAAAAGGAGGTACAAACACTGAAGCTTTCTTT. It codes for CASSDPLKGGTNTEAFF.

The DNA for the CDR3 is TGTGCCAGCAGCTTCGGAGACCGTTCCGGTTCCCCGATCAACCCCCAGCATTTT. Translation gives CASSFGDRSGSPINPQHF. The V and J genes are TRBV5-8 and TRBJ1-5; unclear D gene. Germline CDR1 and CDR2: SGHTS and YDEGEE. This CDR3 comprises 18 residues. V was cut by 2 bases and J by 10 bases, with 28 bases left in between.

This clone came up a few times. In DNA, the CDR3 is TGTGCCAGCAGTGACCTAAAGGGAGGGAGTGAGCAGTTCTTC. Translating it yields CASSDLKGGSEQFF. The rearrangement uses TRBV27 and TRBJ2-1; 7 bases fit TRBD2. The CDR3 spans 14 residues. The V gene's germline CDR1 is MNHEY and CDR2 SMNVEV (reference sequence). V lost 5 bases to trimming and J lost 9 bases; unmatched junction nucleotides: 10.

CDR3 sequence (DNA): TGTGCCAGTAGTATAGAGAAGACAGGGGATCAGCCCCAGCATTTT. Its translation is CASSIEKTGDQPQHF. The chain joins TRBV19 to TRBJ1-5; 8 bases are shared with TRBD1. V trimming: 0 bases; J trimming: 5 bases; junction bases outside the gene matches: 3. Germline assignment: CDR1 LNHDA and CDR2 SQIVND (reference sequence). This CDR3 spans 15 amino acids.

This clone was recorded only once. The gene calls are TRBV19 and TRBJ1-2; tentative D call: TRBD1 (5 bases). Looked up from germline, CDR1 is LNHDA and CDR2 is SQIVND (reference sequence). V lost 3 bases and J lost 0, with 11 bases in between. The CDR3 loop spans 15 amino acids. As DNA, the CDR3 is TGTGCCAGTAGTATCGACAGCACTGCTAACTATGGCTACACCTTC. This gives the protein CASSIDSTANYGYTF.

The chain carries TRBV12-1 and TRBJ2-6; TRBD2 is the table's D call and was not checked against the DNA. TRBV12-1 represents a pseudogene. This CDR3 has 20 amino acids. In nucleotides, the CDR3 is TGTGCCAGCAGCCAAAAGGGGCTAGCGGGGGGTAAATCTGGGGCCAACGTCCTGACTTTC. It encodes CASSQKGLAGGKSGANVLTF.